This T cell receptor (beta chain) was identified during a study of spatial heterogeneity in lung cancer. Across the study: Detection consistently captured more beta-chain sequences than alpha-chain sequences.

The V gene lost 4 bases and the J gene lost 2 bases, with 16 bases spanning the gap. This CDR3 contains 16 residues. Germline V lookup: CDR1 SGHDT, CDR2 YYEEEE. Every molecule of TCR cDNA had its own unique molecular identifier. In TCRdb, the 5' RACE reads were re-called with MiXCR into one record per CDR3 protein. The sample lists fewer than 55,000 distinct CDR3 sequences, 7.5% to 8% occurring once. The sample holds a few counts of this clonotype. As to time point: sample taken at primary tumor resection. The study sequenced unsorted whole RNA from tumor, nontumor lung or frozen PBMC. The donors, 72 patients with untreated early-stage non-small cell lung cancer, provided the samples.

This chain joins TRBV5-6 and TRBJ2-1; the D gene is possibly TRBD2 (7 bases). The source is a female donor with early-stage non-small cell lung cancer. Here the sequenced sample was PBMCs, taken at surgery. CDR3 loop: CASSPRAGATYNEQFF. The CDR3, as DNA: TGTGCCAGCAGCCCGCGGGCGGGGGCGACCTACAATGAGCAGTTCTTC. The whole variable domain, remainder taken from reference TRBV5-6 and TRBJ2-1, is DAGVTQSPTHLIKTRGQQVTLRCSPKSGHDTVSWYQQALGQGPQFIFQYYEEEERQRGNFPDRFSGHQFPNYSSELNVNALLLGDSALYLCASSPRAGATYNEQFFGPGTRLTVL.